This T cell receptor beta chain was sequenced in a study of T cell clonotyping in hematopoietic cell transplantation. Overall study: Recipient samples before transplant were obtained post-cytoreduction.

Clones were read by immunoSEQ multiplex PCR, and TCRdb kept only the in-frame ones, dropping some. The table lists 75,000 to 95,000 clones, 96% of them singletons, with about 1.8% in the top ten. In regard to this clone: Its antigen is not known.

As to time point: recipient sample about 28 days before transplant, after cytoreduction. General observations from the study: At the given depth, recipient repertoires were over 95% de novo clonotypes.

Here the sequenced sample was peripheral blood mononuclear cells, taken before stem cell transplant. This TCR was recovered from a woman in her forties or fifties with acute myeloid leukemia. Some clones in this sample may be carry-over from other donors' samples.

CDR3 loop: CASSLAGTSGTDTQYF. The CDR3 nucleotides are TGCGCCAGCAGCTTGGCCGGGACTAGCGGCACAGATACGCAGTATTTT. The chain combines TRBV5-1 with TRBJ2-3; the match to TRBD2 covers 10 bases. The CDR3 has 16 amino acids. Germline-derived CDR1 and CDR2 are SGHRS and YFSETQ. V was pared by 0 bases and J by 1 base, with 2 bases of the junction left unmatched.